This T cell receptor (beta chain) was retrieved from a study of cytomegalovirus exposure and HLA in healthy donors. Germline V gives CDR1 LNHDA, CDR2 SQIVND (reference sequence). The V gene end was trimmed by 7 bases and the J gene end by 7 bases; junction bases not matched to a gene: 4. The CDR3 contains 12 residues. General study findings and limits: TCR beta V segments were, for the most part, productive about 87% or about 30% of the time in an earlier analysis.

Primers: 60 Vbeta forward and 13 Jbeta reverse. Profiling relied on immunoSEQ multiplex PCR, and the TCRdb table lists in-frame clones only, not all of them. Altogether about 72,000 clones are present, 78% being singletons, with the ten largest covering 3.4%. Remarks on this clone: Its antigen is not known.

The chain joins TRBV19 to TRBJ1-3; 7 bases match TRBD1. Sequenced input: PBMCs. This TCR was sampled from a middle-aged man in good health and CMV-seronegative. The CDR3 protein is CASTAQGNTIYF. CDR3 bases: TGTGCCAGTACAGCACAGGGGAACACCATATATTTT.